Following are 32 T cell receptor beta chains from one sample sequenced in a study of vaccination effects on CD4 cells after COVID-19. No antigens are known for them. Antigen-specific CD4+ T cells were expanded (with viral peptide pools) by the ViraFEST assay ahead of sequencing. Having been cultured for roughly 9 days, the cells underwent CD4+ T cell isolation. Nucleocapsid antibody tests were negative, and the vaccine recipients had no prior SARS-CoV-2 infection. Clones were read by immunoSEQ multiplex PCR, and TCRdb kept only the in-frame ones, dropping some. Here the sample spans about 63,000 clones, 75% being singletons. The sample here was CD4+ T cells from PBMCs cultured with HCoV-OC43 spike peptides, taken before COVID-19 vaccination. Subset given: HCoV-OC43 spike overlapping peptide pool stimulation. The source is a human donor who received a COVID-19 vaccine.

The gene calls are TRBV2 and TRBJ2-2; a weak D match, TRBD2 (6 bases). The CDR3 loop spans 15 amino acids. The V and J ends lost 5 bases and 5 bases respectively, with 15 bases between them. The germline V gene encodes CDR1 SNHLY and CDR2 FYNNEI. Here the CDR3 DNA reads TGTGCCAGCAGTCCTCCCGGGACTTATACCGGGGAGCTGTTTTTT. This sequence encodes CASSPPGTYTGELFF.

The rearrangement uses TRBV5-4 and TRBJ2-2; possible D gene TRBD2, 5 bases. The V gene's germline CDR1 is SGHNT and CDR2 YYREEE (reference sequence). V lost 3 bases, J lost 1 base, and 10 bases lay in between. This CDR3 spans 15 amino acids. The CDR3 DNA is TGTGCCAGCAGCTCACGGACTGGGAACACCGGGGAGCTGTTTTTT. Encoded protein: CASSSRTGNTGELFF.

The chain uses TRBV29-1 and TRBJ1-5; D is perhaps TRBD1 (5 bases). V lost 4 bases, J lost 11 bases, and 15 bases lay in between. This CDR3 comprises 12 residues. The germline V gene has CDR1 SQVTM and CDR2 ANQGSEA. The CDR3, as DNA: TGCAGCGTTGGGGACGGCTATAAATCCCAGCATTTT. It codes for CSVGDGYKSQHF.

This clone was picked up a small number of times. The J gene is TRBJ1-5, the V gene TRBV5-8, with D maybe TRBD1 (5 bases). Germline assignment: CDR1 SGHTS and CDR2 YDEGEE. The CDR3 loop spans 16 amino acids. V was shortened by 5 bases and J by 6 bases, with 21 bases between the two germline ends. The CDR3 loop reads CASSAGFGSLGQPQHF. CDR3 in DNA: TGTGCCAGCAGTGCAGGGTTTGGCTCCCTTGGTCAGCCCCAGCATTTT.

The chain couples TRBV11-2 to TRBJ2-7, with 11 bases identical to TRBD1. From germline, CDR1 is SGHAT and CDR2 FQNNGV. This CDR3 is 15 amino acids long. V lost 2 bases to trimming and J lost 6 bases; unmatched junction nucleotides: 6. The CDR3 loop reads CASSLIRTGGSEQYV. The DNA for the CDR3 is TGTGCCAGCAGCTTAATCCGGACAGGGGGCAGCGAGCAGTACGTC.

This clone was picked up one time. The V call is TRBV10-3, the J call TRBJ1-6, with unresolved D. The V end lost 6 bases, the J end lost 7 bases, and 13 bases lay between the germline ends. Germline V gives CDR1 ENHRY, CDR2 SYGVKD. The CDR3 consists of 14 residues. CDR3 amino acids: CAISMTGINSPLHF. The CDR3 DNA sequence: TGTGCCATCAGCATGACGGGTATCAATTCACCCCTCCACTTT.

The J gene is TRBJ1-1, the V gene TRBV30; D is unresolved. This CDR3 contains 13 residues. Trimming shortened V by 0 bases and J by 4 bases, and 9 bases separated the two germline ends. Germline-derived CDR1 and CDR2 are GTSNPN and SVGIG (reference sequence). This chain's CDR3 is CAWSVQGSTEAFF. Here the CDR3 DNA reads TGTGCCTGGAGTGTACAAGGGTCCACTGAAGCTTTCTTT.

This clone showed up just once. This chain joins TRBV5-1 and TRBJ2-2; the D is unclear. The length of the CDR3 is 13 residues. Germline CDR1 reads SGHRS; CDR2 reads YFSETQ. V lost 0 bases and J 5 bases, leaving 5 bases between the germline ends. The CDR3 region is CASSLAGTGELFF. The CDR3 DNA reads TGCGCCAGCAGCTTGGCTGGGACCGGGGAGCTGTTTTTT.

The rearrangement uses TRBV19 and TRBJ2-7, with D possibly being TRBD2 (7 bases). Trimming shortened V by 8 bases and J by 6 bases, and 17 bases separated the two germline ends. The CDR3 is made up of 13 amino acids. Germline V lookup: CDR1 LNHDA, CDR2 SQIVND (reference sequence). In nucleotides, the CDR3 is TGTGCCAGTTCCGACTCCGGGGGGCTCGAGCAGTACGTC. Its translation: CASSDSGGLEQYV.

The rearrangement uses TRBV6-6 and TRBJ2-3; perhaps TRBD2 as D (6 bases). Germline CDR1 MNHNY, CDR2 SVGAGI (reference sequence). CDR3 size: 15 residues. V was trimmed by 2 bases and J by 9 bases, leaving 18 bases between them. CDR3 amino acids: CASSYTRDGGSTQYF. CDR3 bases: TGTGCCAGCAGTTACACCCGGGACGGGGGATCGACGCAGTATTTT.

The V call is TRBV13, the J call TRBJ2-4, with 15 bases identical to TRBD2. Germline V gene data show CDR1 as PRHDT and CDR2 as FYEKMQ (reference sequence). Germline trimming cut 1 base from V and 4 bases from J; bases unmatched to any gene: 5. The CDR3 is 18 amino acids. CDR3 loop: CASSLVSGTSGGKNIQYF. The CDR3 region has the DNA TGTGCCAGCAGCTTAGTTTCAGGGACTAGCGGGGGGAAAAACATTCAGTACTTC. Full variable domain (missing parts from reference TRBV13 and TRBJ2-4): AAGVIQSPRHLIKEKRETATLKCYPIPRHDTVYWYQQGPGQDPQFLISFYEKMQSDKGSIPDRFSAQQFSDYHSELNMSSLELGDSALYFCASSLVSGTSGGKNIQYFGAGTRLSVL.

This clone was seen a handful of times. V usage is TRBV7-6 and J usage is TRBJ1-3, with TRBD1 matching 8 bases. The germline CDR1 and CDR2 sequences are SGHVS and FNYEAQ. J lost 2 bases, V lost 6 bases, and 9 bases had no gene match. This CDR3 contains 16 residues. The chain's CDR3 is CASSRGAGGPGNTIYF. In DNA form, the CDR3 reads TGTGCCAGCAGTCGCGGAGCAGGGGGCCCTGGAAACACCATATATTTT.

This chain connects TRBV19 to TRBJ1-2; D is unresolved. This CDR3 spans 14 amino acids. Germline values: CDR1 LNHDA, CDR2 SQIVND (reference sequence). V was trimmed by 3 bases and J by 4 bases, leaving 12 bases between them. The CDR3 is CASSMPPFSYGYTF. The CDR3 bases are TGTGCCAGTAGTATGCCCCCGTTTTCCTATGGCTACACCTTC.

V is TRBV7-2 and J is TRBJ1-1; D is unresolved. The CDR3 loop spans 15 amino acids. V was clipped by 2 bases and J by 1 base, with 11 bases between them. CDR1 is SGHTA and CDR2 is FQGNSA in the germline V gene. The CDR3 DNA follows: TGTGCCAGCAGCTTACGAGGACGAAGGAACACTGAAGCTTTCTTT. This gives the protein CASSLRGRRNTEAFF.

The DNA for the CDR3 is TGTGCCAGCAGCCCTCGAACGGGCCGCTTACAAGAGACCCAGTACTTC. It is translated as CASSPRTGRLQETQYF. The V and J genes are TRBV7-2 and TRBJ2-5; D unclear. The V end lost 5 bases, the J end lost 2 bases, and 18 bases lay between the germline ends. The CDR3 extends over 16 amino acids. Germline CDR1 SGHTA, CDR2 FQGNSA.

The J gene is TRBJ1-4, the V gene TRBV7-9; 9 bases map to TRBD1. The CDR3 length is 14 residues. V lost 5 bases to trimming and J lost 8 bases; unmatched junction nucleotides: 6. Germline V gene data show CDR1 as SEHNR and CDR2 as FQNEAQ (reference sequence). The CDR3 DNA is TGTGCCAGCAGCCGGGGACAGGGACGGGAAAAACTGTTTTTT. As protein: CASSRGQGREKLFF.

The V and J genes are TRBV2 and TRBJ2-7; D unresolved. V lost 7 bases and J lost 6, with 10 bases in between. CDR3 length: 11 amino acids. Per germline, CDR1 SNHLY and CDR2 FYNNEI. The CDR3 region is CASKVDVEQYV. The CDR3 DNA is TGTGCCAGCAAAGTGGACGTCGAGCAGTACGTC.

This clone was seen only a few times. The J gene is TRBJ1-1, the V gene TRBV14, with D possibly being TRBD1 (5 bases). The CDR3 is 16 residues long. Trimming stripped 2 bases from V and 3 bases from J, with 16 bases between. The V gene's germline CDR1 is SGHDN and CDR2 FVKESK. The DNA of the CDR3 is TGTGCCAGCAGCCAATCAGGGAGGGGAGGGGACACTGAAGCTTTCTTT. Translated: CASSQSGRGGDTEAFF.

The rearrangement uses TRBV7-2 and TRBJ2-5; 7 positions match TRBD2. V lost 5 bases and J lost 2; bases outside the gene matches: 5. The CDR3 length is 14 residues. The V gene's germline CDR1 is SGHTA and CDR2 FQGNSA. CDR3 bases: TGTGCCAGCAGCCGGGGACTACTTCAAGAGACCCAGTACTTC. As protein: CASSRGLLQETQYF. The whole variable domain, remainder taken from reference TRBV7-2 and TRBJ2-5, is GAGVSQSPSNKVTEKGKDVELRCDPISGHTALYWYRQSLGQGLEFLIYFQGNSAPDKSGLPSDRFSAERTGGSVSTLTIQRTQQEDSAVYLCASSRGLLQETQYFGPGTRLLVL.

This clone appeared a single time. The J gene is TRBJ1-2, the V gene TRBV7-9; TRBD1 aligns across 11 bases. From germline, CDR1 is SEHNR and CDR2 FQNEAQ (reference sequence). The CDR3 runs 14 residues. The junction had 1 base not matched to a gene; V was cut back by 4 bases and J by 3 bases. DNA for the CDR3: TGTGCCAGCAGCTGGGGACAGGGGGACTATGGCTACACCTTC. This sequence encodes CASSWGQGDYGYTF. Full variable domain (remainder filled in from reference TRBV7-9 and TRBJ1-2): DTGVSQNPRHKITKRGQNVTFRCDPISEHNRLYWYRQTLGQGPEFLTYFQNEAQLEKSRLLSDRFSAERPKGSFSTLEIQRTEQGDSAMYLCASSWGQGDYGYTFGSGTRLTVV.

This clone has just a few counts. This sequence joins TRBV6-2 or TRBV6-3 and TRBJ2-1; D tentatively fits TRBD1 or TRBD2 (5 bases each). Trimming removed 4 bases from V and 4 bases from J, with 14 bases in between. The germline V gene has CDR1 MNHEY and CDR2 SVGEGT. The CDR3 spans 15 residues. The CDR3 coding sequence is TGTGCCAGCAGTTCTCACGGGGACCGGTACAATGAGCAGTTCTTC. It specifies CASSSHGDRYNEQFF.

This chain uses TRBV3-1 (or the pseudogene TRBV3-2) with TRBJ2-6; 7 nucleotides match TRBD1. The germline gives CDR1 LGHDT, CDR2 YNNKEL (reference sequence). V was pared by 5 bases and J by 0 bases, with 13 bases of the junction left unmatched. The CDR3 sequence is 19 residues long. This CDR3 is CASSGRPGQSFSGANVLTF. As DNA, the CDR3 is TGTGCCAGCAGCGGGAGACCGGGACAGTCCTTCTCTGGGGCCAACGTCCTGACTTTC.

V is TRBV7-6 and J is TRBJ2-2; 7 bases are shared with TRBD1. Germline lookup yields CDR1 SGHVS and CDR2 FNYEAQ. After removal of 10 bases from V and 2 bases from J, the junction contained 10 bases not matched to a gene. The CDR3 sequence is 15 residues long. The CDR3 sequence: CATTQGTANTGELFF. DNA of the CDR3: TGTGCCACCACCCAAGGGACAGCAAACACCGGGGAGCTGTTTTTT.

This clone showed up just a few times. The V call is TRBV7-3, the J call TRBJ1-1; D gene ambiguous. Germline lookup yields CDR1 SGHTA and CDR2 FQGTGA. V was clipped by 5 bases and J by 4 bases, with 14 bases between them. CDR3 length: 14 amino acids. CDR3 DNA: TGTGCCAGCAGCCTCGGTTGGGAGAGCACTGAAGCTTTCTTT. It translates to CASSLGWESTEAFF. Using reference TRBV7-3 and TRBJ1-1 for the parts outside the CDR3, the full variable domain is GAGVSQTPSNKVTEKGKYVELRCDPISGHTALYWYRQSLGQGPEFLIYFQGTGAADDSGLPNDRFFAVRPEGSVSTLKIQRTERGDSAVYLCASSLGWESTEAFFGQGTRLTVV.

The chain joins TRBV5-6 to TRBJ1-2, with D unclear. The CDR3 loop spans 13 amino acids. Germline-derived CDR1 and CDR2 are SGHDT and YYEEEE. V was pared by 2 bases and J by 3 bases, with 8 bases between. CDR3 sequence: CASSLRDYYGYTF. For the CDR3, the DNA is TGTGCCAGCAGCTTAAGGGATTACTATGGCTACACCTTC.

V gene TRBV12-3 or TRBV12-4 combines with J gene TRBJ1-2; tentatively, D is TRBD1 (6 bases). V was trimmed by 3 bases and J by 4 bases, leaving 9 bases between them. This CDR3 contains 13 residues. The CDR3 nucleotides are TGTGCCAGCAGTTTGTCACAGGGCTATGGCTACACCTTC. Protein product: CASSLSQGYGYTF.

The V call is TRBV6-5, the J call TRBJ2-4; 7 positions agree with TRBD1. The trim removed 5 bases at V and 12 bases at J, leaving 13 bases unmatched. The CDR3 consists of 14 residues. The V gene's germline CDR1 is MNHEY and CDR2 SVGAGI. In nucleotides, the CDR3 is TGTGCCAGCAGTACGACAGGGACCCCGATATCTCAGTACTTC. Encoded protein: CASSTTGTPISQYF.

The chain uses TRBV29-1 and TRBJ1-1; 8 bases are a match to TRBD1. The CDR3 loop spans 12 amino acids. The germline gives CDR1 SQVTM, CDR2 ANQGSEA. V gave up 6 bases and J gave up 5 bases; unmatched junction bases: 5. The CDR3 DNA reads as TGCAGCGTGGGGAGACAGGGGACTGAAGCTTTCTTT. It is translated as CSVGRQGTEAFF.

The chain uses TRBV3-1 (or the pseudogene TRBV3-2) and TRBJ2-2; D is possibly TRBD2 (6 bases). Deletions cut 4 bases from V and 7 bases from J, with 13 bases between. This CDR3 contains 14 residues. Germline CDR1 is LGHDT and CDR2 is YNNKEL (reference sequence). CDR3 coding DNA: TGTGCCAGCAGCCGATTAGGTAGCGGCGGGGAGCTGTTTTTT. It yields the protein CASSRLGSGGELFF.

V gene TRBV4-1 combines with J gene TRBJ1-5; D call uncertain. V shed 3 bases and J shed 3 bases, with 9 bases lying between them. Germline CDR1 reads MGHRA; CDR2 reads YSYEKL. This CDR3 comprises 14 residues. CDR3 protein: CASSQAQINQPQHF. Written as DNA, the CDR3 is TGCGCCAGCAGCCAGGCACAGATCAATCAGCCCCAGCATTTT.

In this sample, this clone turned up a few times. J is TRBJ2-1 and V is TRBV7-9; possible D gene TRBD1, 5 bases. The V gene's germline CDR1 is SEHNR and CDR2 FQNEAQ (reference sequence). There are 15 residues in the CDR3. Trimming removed 5 bases at V and 6 bases at J, with 17 bases between. CDR3 DNA: TGTGCCAGCAGCCCCCGGACATCCCTGGGCAATGAGCAGTTCTTC. Amino acids: CASSPRTSLGNEQFF.

CDR3 residues: CASSQGILDGQETQYF. In DNA form, the CDR3 reads TGTGCCAGCAGCCAAGGAATACTGGACGGACAAGAGACCCAGTACTTC. The genes are TRBV3-1 (or the pseudogene TRBV3-2) and TRBJ2-5; D remains ambiguous. V lost 1 base to trimming and J lost 2 bases, with 14 bases between them. This CDR3 is 16 amino acids long. Germline CDR1 and CDR2: LGHDT and YNNKEL (reference sequence).